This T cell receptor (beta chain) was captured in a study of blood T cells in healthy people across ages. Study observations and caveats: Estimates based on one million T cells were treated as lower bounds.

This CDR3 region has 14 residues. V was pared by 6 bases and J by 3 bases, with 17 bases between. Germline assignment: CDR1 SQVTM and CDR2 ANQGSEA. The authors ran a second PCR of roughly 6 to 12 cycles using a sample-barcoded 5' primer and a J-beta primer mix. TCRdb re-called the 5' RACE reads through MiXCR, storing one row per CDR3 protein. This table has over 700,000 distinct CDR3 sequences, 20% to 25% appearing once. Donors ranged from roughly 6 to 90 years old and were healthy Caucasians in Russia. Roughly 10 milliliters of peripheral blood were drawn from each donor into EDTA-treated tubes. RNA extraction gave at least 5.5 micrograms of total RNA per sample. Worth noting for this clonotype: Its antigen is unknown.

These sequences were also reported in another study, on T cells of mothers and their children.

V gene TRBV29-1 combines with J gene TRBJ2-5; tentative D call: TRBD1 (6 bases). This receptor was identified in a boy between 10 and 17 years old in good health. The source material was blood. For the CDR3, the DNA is TGCAGCGTAGTACTACAGGGATATGAAGAGACCCAGTACTTC. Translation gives CSVVLQGYEETQYF.